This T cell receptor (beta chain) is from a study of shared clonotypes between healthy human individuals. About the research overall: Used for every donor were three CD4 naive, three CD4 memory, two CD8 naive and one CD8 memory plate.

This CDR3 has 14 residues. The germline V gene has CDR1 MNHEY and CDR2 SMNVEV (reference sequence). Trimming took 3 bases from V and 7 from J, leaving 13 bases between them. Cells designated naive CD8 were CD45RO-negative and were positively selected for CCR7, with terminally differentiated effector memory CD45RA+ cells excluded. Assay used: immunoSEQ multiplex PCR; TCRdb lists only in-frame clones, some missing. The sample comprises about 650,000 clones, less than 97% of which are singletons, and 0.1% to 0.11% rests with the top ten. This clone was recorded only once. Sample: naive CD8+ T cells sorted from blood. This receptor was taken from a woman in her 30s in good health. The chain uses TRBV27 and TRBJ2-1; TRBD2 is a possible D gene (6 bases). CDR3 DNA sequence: TGTGCCAGCAGTTTGTGGCAGGGAGGAAATGAGCAGTTCTTC. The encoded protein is CASSLWQGGNEQFF.